This T cell receptor beta chain was sequenced during a study of blood T cell repertoires in COVID-19. Study in general: Both acute and convalescent COVID-19 samples were obtained from the United States, Italy and Spain. In each case, the material was cDNA or gDNA derived from T cells, B-cell-depleted T cells, or PBMCs.

Participants were aged roughly 18 to 90 years from around 26 US areas. Clones were sequenced by immunoSEQ multiplex PCR, and TCRdb holds only the in-frame ones, with some missing. The data show 150,000 to 200,000 clones, with roughly 82% seen just once and less than 5.5% held by the top ten. Specimen: PBMCs or T cells enriched from blood (not recorded which). The receptor's source is a woman aged 55-69 years with acute COVID-19.

In nucleotides, the CDR3 is TGTGCCAGTAGTGTTGGACAGGAGAACACTGAAGCTTTCTTT. Its protein is CASSVGQENTEAFF. The chain couples TRBV19 to TRBJ1-1; 7 bases map to TRBD1. From germline, CDR1 is LNHDA and CDR2 SQIVND (reference sequence). The junction had 4 bases not matched to a gene; V was cut back by 5 bases and J by 1 base. The CDR3 is 14 residues long.